The 5 T cell receptor beta chains presented below share a single source sample, sequenced in a study of cytomegalovirus exposure and HLA in healthy donors (dated by TCRdb to the late 2010s). The method behind the library was the immunoSEQ multiplex PCR assay. A mixture of 60 forward primers for TCR Vbeta segments and 13 reverse primers for TCR Jbeta segments was used in the multiplex PCR. The clones in this table, taken by TCRdb from immuneACCESS, are in-frame only. Not every clone is retained; where verified, under half of the shortfall comes from an unresolved V gene, and the cause of the rest is unknown. This sample has approximately 180,000 clones in its table, and roughly four fifths of those were observed once. Under 5% of the sample lies in the top ten. Input material: PBMCs. These receptors were obtained from a man aged 18 to 30 in good health and CMV-seronegative.

This sequence joins TRBV15 and TRBJ2-7, with D maybe TRBD1 (5 bases). CDR3 length equals 13 residues. Looked up from germline, CDR1 is LNHNV and CDR2 is YYDKDF (reference sequence). Between the trimmed V and J ends, which lost 0 bases and 9 bases, there was a span of 12 bases. This CDR3 is CATSRDINRLQYF. The CDR3 nucleotides read TGTGCCACCAGCAGAGATATAAACAGGTTGCAGTACTTC.

This sequence joins TRBV2 and TRBJ2-7, with D perhaps TRBD2 (5 bases). Per germline, CDR1 SNHLY and CDR2 FYNNEI. V was shortened by 7 bases and J by 2 bases, with 12 bases between the two germline ends. The length of the CDR3 is 13 residues. This CDR3 is CASNPHGTYEQYF. DNA for the CDR3: TGTGCCAGCAATCCCCACGGGACCTACGAGCAGTACTTC.

The rearrangement links TRBV7-2 to TRBJ2-3; 11 nucleotides align to TRBD2. The CDR3 runs to 15 residues. The germline CDR1 and CDR2 sequences are SGHTA and FQGNSA. J was trimmed by 4 bases and V by 5 bases; bases with no gene match: 5. The CDR3 DNA is TGTGCCAGCAGCGTACTAGCGGGAGCGGCAGATACGCAGTATTTT. This gives the protein CASSVLAGAADTQYF.

This rearrangement joins TRBV11-2 to TRBJ1-1; TRBD1 matches 7 bases. The CDR3 sequence is 11 residues long. V was clipped by 7 bases and J by 11 bases; unmatched bases: 7. Germline values: CDR1 SGHAT, CDR2 FQNNGV. The CDR3 DNA sequence: TGTGCCAGCATCCAGGACAGGCGGGCTTTCTTT. This translates into CASIQDRRAFF.

This chain uses TRBV29-1 with TRBJ2-2; 10 nucleotides agree with TRBD2. In germline, CDR1 is SQVTM, CDR2 ANQGSEA. This CDR3 has 19 amino acids. Trimming took 2 bases from V and 2 from J; bases not matched to a gene: 14. DNA of the CDR3: TGCAGCGTTGAAAGTCACAAGACTAGCGGGTCCCGCAACACCGGGGAGCTGTTTTTT. Amino acid sequence: CSVESHKTSGSRNTGELFF.